Here is one TCR beta chain with its context. In the PCR, 60 Vbeta and 13 Jbeta primers were used. TCRdb keeps only in-frame clones here, not all; method: immunoSEQ multiplex PCR. The sample shows roughly 130,000 clones, roughly 84% of them seen only once. Germline CDR1 reads MGHRA; CDR2 reads YSYEKL. The V gene end was trimmed by 5 bases and the J gene end by 8 bases; junction bases not matched to a gene: 12. The CDR3 has 16 residues. The data were taken from a study of cytomegalovirus exposure and HLA in healthy donors. This TCR derives from a man in his fifties or sixties in good health and CMV-seronegative. Sequencing input: PBMCs. The rearrangement links TRBV4-1 to TRBJ1-6; TRBD1 matches 7 bases. CDR3 bases: TGCGCCAGCAGCGTTCTACAGGGGAAGGGGGATTCACCCCTCCACTTT. It is translated as CASSVLQGKGDSPLHF.